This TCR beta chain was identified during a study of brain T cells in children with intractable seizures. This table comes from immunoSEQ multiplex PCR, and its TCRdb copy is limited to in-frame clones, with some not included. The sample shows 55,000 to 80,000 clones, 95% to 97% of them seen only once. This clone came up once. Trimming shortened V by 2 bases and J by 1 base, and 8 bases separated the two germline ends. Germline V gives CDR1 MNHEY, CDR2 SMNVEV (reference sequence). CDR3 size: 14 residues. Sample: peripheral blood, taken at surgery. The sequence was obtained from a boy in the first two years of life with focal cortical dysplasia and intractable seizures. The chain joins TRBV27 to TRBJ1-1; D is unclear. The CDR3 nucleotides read TGTGCCAGCAGTTTAACCCAGCGGAACACTGAAGCTTTCTTT. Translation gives CASSLTQRNTEAFF.